A single sample is the source of the 15 T cell receptor beta chains below, sequenced in a study of cytomegalovirus exposure and HLA in healthy donors (dated by TCRdb to about 2017). The library was produced with the immunoSEQ multiplex PCR assay. A mixture of 60 forward primers for TCR Vbeta segments and 13 reverse primers for TCR Jbeta segments was used in the multiplex PCR. TCRdb re-hosts the immuneACCESS table, in-frame sequences only. Its copies lack some clones; in the studies checked, an unresolved V gene accounts for under half of them, and the cause for the rest is not known. The sample profile shows roughly 140,000 clones; roughly 76% of them were found once. The ten most abundant clones make up over 1% of the sample. The sequenced material came from PBMCs. The receptors here all came from a female donor in good health and CMV-seronegative.

This clone appeared a few times. This chain links TRBV28 with TRBJ2-7; TRBD2 matches at 7 bases. Germline assignment: CDR1 MDHEN and CDR2 SYDVKM. This CDR3 region has 16 residues. The V and J ends lost 5 bases and 6 bases, in that order; junction bases with no gene match: 16. This CDR3 is CASSLHGGRAGVEQYF. CDR3 coding DNA: TGTGCCAGCAGTCTCCATGGTGGGAGGGCCGGGGTCGAGCAGTACTTC.

V gene TRBV5-4 combines with J gene TRBJ2-7; weak D call: TRBD1 (5 bases). The germline V and J ends were trimmed by 0 bases and 6 bases, with 7 bases remaining between them. Germline assignment: CDR1 SGHNT and CDR2 YYREEE (reference sequence). This CDR3 spans 12 amino acids. The CDR3 here is CASSLEGAEQYF. For the CDR3, the DNA is TGTGCCAGCAGCTTGGAAGGGGCCGAGCAGTACTTC.

In its sample, this clone was seen once. The rearrangement uses TRBV6-6 and TRBJ1-5; 7 nucleotides align to TRBD1. Trimming at V came to 6 bases and at J to 6 bases, leaving 8 bases not matched to a gene. The germline CDR1 and CDR2 sequences are MNHNY and SVGAGI (reference sequence). The CDR3 totals 14 residues. In DNA, the CDR3 is TGTGCCAGCAGGGGAACAGGGGAGACTCAGCCCCAGCATTTT. Translated, it gives CASRGTGETQPQHF.

This rearrangement joins TRBV9 to TRBJ2-3; D may be TRBD1 (6 bases). There are 17 residues in the CDR3. Deletions cut 1 base from V and 2 bases from J, with 17 bases between. Germline V gene data show CDR1 as SGDLS and CDR2 as YYNGEE. The chain's CDR3 is CASSVSPQGLITDTQYF. The CDR3 bases are TGTGCCAGCAGCGTATCTCCCCAGGGGCTAATCACAGATACGCAGTATTTT.

This clone has a single count. The chain employs TRBV7-2 and TRBJ2-3, with TRBD1 matching 7 bases. Germline V lookup: CDR1 SGHTA, CDR2 FQGNSA. V lost 3 bases and J lost 4; bases outside the gene matches: 4. This CDR3 is built from 14 residues. The CDR3 is CASSFTGDPDTQYF. The CDR3, as DNA: TGTGCCAGCAGCTTTACAGGGGACCCAGATACGCAGTATTTT.

This chain joins TRBV5-8 and TRBJ1-1; D is uncertain. This CDR3 region has 16 residues. The germline V and J ends were trimmed by 0 bases and 0 bases, with 12 bases remaining between them. Germline V gene data show CDR1 as SGHTS and CDR2 as YDEGEE. The CDR3 DNA follows: TGTGCCAGCAGCTTGGGCGGCACCGTAGTGAACACTGAAGCTTTCTTT. Translating gives CASSLGGTVVNTEAFF.

The chain recombines TRBV18 with TRBJ2-3; no clear D gene. Germline CDR1 is KGHSH and CDR2 is LQKENI. Trimming cost V 4 bases and J 0 bases, with 11 bases left between them. The length of the CDR3 is 15 residues. This chain's CDR3 is CASSLPTTSTDTQYF. The CDR3 nucleotides are TGTGCCAGCTCACTTCCGACAACTAGCACAGATACGCAGTATTTT.

The rearrangement uses TRBV11-2 and TRBJ2-3, with 11 positions matching TRBD2. Germline CDR1 SGHAT, CDR2 FQNNGV. With V trimmed by 4 bases and J by 0 bases, 3 bases remained unmatched. The CDR3 has 16 residues. This CDR3 reads CASSSWTSGSTDTQYF. The CDR3, as DNA: TGTGCCAGCAGCTCTTGGACTAGCGGGAGCACAGATACGCAGTATTTT. The whole variable domain, remainder taken from reference TRBV11-2 and TRBJ2-3, is EAGVAQSPRYKIIEKRQSVAFWCNPISGHATLYWYQQILGQGPKLLIQFQNNGVVDDSQLPKDRFSAERLKGVDSTLKIQPAKLEDSAVYLCASSSWTSGSTDTQYFGPGTRLTVL.

This clone was counted a few times. Here the CDR3 reads CASSPEGLIIEQYF. DNA for the CDR3: TGTGCCAGCAGCCCAGAGGGACTAATTATAGAGCAGTACTTC. The rearrangement uses TRBV5-4 and TRBJ2-7; 7 bases agree with TRBD2. Germline V lookup: CDR1 SGHNT, CDR2 YYREEE (reference sequence). This CDR3 spans 14 amino acids. J lost 7 bases, V lost 4 bases, and 11 bases had no gene match.

The genes are TRBV28 and TRBJ2-7, with 9 bases fitting TRBD1. Germline V gene data show CDR1 as MDHEN and CDR2 as SYDVKM. With 6 bases clipped from V and 1 base from J, the junction kept 7 bases outside the gene matches. There are 15 residues in the CDR3. CDR3 amino acids: CASRHTGTGSYEQYF. The CDR3 DNA is TGTGCCAGCAGGCATACCGGGACAGGGTCCTACGAGCAGTACTTC.

The V and J genes are TRBV5-4 and TRBJ2-2, with D tentatively TRBD2 (6 bases). CDR1 is SGHNT and CDR2 is YYREEE in the germline V gene (reference sequence). The CDR3 is 14 amino acids. Trimming left V 4 bases short and J 2 bases short, with 9 bases between. The CDR3 nucleotides read TGTGCCAGCAGCCCGGGAGCTAACACCGGGGAGCTGTTTTTT. It yields the protein CASSPGANTGELFF.

The chain couples TRBV5-1 to TRBJ2-3, with TRBD2 identical over 13 bases. Per germline, CDR1 SGHRS and CDR2 YFSETQ. V shed 7 bases, J shed 4 bases, and the junction held 6 bases outside the gene matches. This CDR3 has 15 residues. In DNA, the CDR3 is TGCGCCAGCTTCCGGACTAGCGGGGGCCCAGATACGCAGTATTTT. Its protein product is CASFRTSGGPDTQYF.

The V gene is TRBV28, the J gene TRBJ1-1; 7 positions agree with TRBD1. Germline V CDR1 and CDR2: MDHEN, SYDVKM. The CDR3 runs 13 residues. The V and J ends lost 6 bases and 7 bases, in that order; junction bases with no gene match: 8. CDR3 sequence reads: CASSPRDRGEAFF. Here the CDR3 DNA reads TGTGCCAGCAGCCCCCGGGACAGAGGTGAAGCTTTCTTT.

CDR3 sequence (DNA): TGTGCCAGCAGCCCTACTCCGACCCCAAGGAGGGGTGAAGCTTTCTTT. Its protein is CASSPTPTPRRGEAFF. This chain uses TRBV7-6 with TRBJ1-1; TRBD1 might be the D (5 bases). Germline CDR1 SGHVS, CDR2 FNYEAQ. The CDR3 is 16 amino acids. V lost 5 bases to trimming and J lost 7 bases, with 23 bases between them.

The CDR3 region has the DNA TGTGCCAGCAGCCCACGCGGGCGGGGAGATACGCAGTATTTT. Its translation: CASSPRGRGDTQYF. The V call is TRBV5-6, the J call TRBJ2-3; D might be TRBD2 (6 bases). Germline V CDR1 and CDR2: SGHDT, YYEEEE. Trimming shortened V by 4 bases and J by 5 bases, and 14 bases separated the two germline ends. This CDR3 comprises 14 residues.